This T cell receptor (beta chain) was profiled in a study of CD8+ T cells in alopecia areata. This CDR3 region has 11 residues. Trimming at V came to 5 bases and at J to 9 bases, leaving 7 bases not matched to a gene. Germline V gene lookup returns CDR1 SQVTM and CDR2 ANQGSEA. Points on this clone: Its antigen remains unknown.

Extraction and reverse transcription of RNA yielded cDNA as the sequencing template. The data were produced by immunoSEQ multiplex PCR, yet TCRdb's version contains in-frame clones alone and is incomplete. The repertoire includes more than 200,000 clones, under 80% of them detected once, and approximately 1.2% sits in the top ten. Findings and caveats of the study: Against the mouse data, patients shared TCRs less clearly, possibly for HLA reasons. An increase in clonality over normal scalp was evident in lesional scalp, especially alopecia totalis/universalis.

It was from alopecia areata patients that lesional scalp punch biopsies and peripheral blood were collected. A FACSAria was used to sort CD4+ and CD8+ T cells. These cells came from PBMCs. The TCR comes from a human donor with alopecia areata. The source material was CD4+ T cells sorted from blood, sampled at week 0. This rearrangement joins TRBV29-1 to TRBJ2-7; 7 positions match TRBD1. CDR3 sequence: CSVTTGAWQYF. The CDR3 coding sequence is TGCAGCGTTACCACAGGGGCGTGGCAGTACTTC.